This T cell receptor beta chain was identified during a study of beta chain features in type 1 diabetes. Study results and caveats: In every one of the four CD4+ subsets, TCRB CDR3s were moderately but significantly shorter in Type 1 diabetes patients.

The V and J ends lost 7 bases and 0 bases, in that order; junction bases with no gene match: 5. The CDR3 length is 15 residues. Per the germline V gene, CDR1 is SGDLS and CDR2 is YYNGEE. Reverse transcription of all isolated RNA meant that expressed TCRB transcripts were sequenced. Libraries were prepared by immunoSEQ multiplex PCR; TCRdb keeps only in-frame clonotypes and omits some of them. The data show about 150,000 clones, 10% seen once. This clone was counted only a few times. The antigen is not known. The source is a man between 25 and 39 years old with type 1 diabetes. Material: central memory CD4+ T cells from blood. The V call is TRBV9, the J call TRBJ2-1, with 9 bases identical to TRBD2. The DNA of the CDR3 is TGTGCCAGCGGGACTAGCAGGGGCTCCTACAATGAGCAGTTCTTC. Amino acids: CASGTSRGSYNEQFF.